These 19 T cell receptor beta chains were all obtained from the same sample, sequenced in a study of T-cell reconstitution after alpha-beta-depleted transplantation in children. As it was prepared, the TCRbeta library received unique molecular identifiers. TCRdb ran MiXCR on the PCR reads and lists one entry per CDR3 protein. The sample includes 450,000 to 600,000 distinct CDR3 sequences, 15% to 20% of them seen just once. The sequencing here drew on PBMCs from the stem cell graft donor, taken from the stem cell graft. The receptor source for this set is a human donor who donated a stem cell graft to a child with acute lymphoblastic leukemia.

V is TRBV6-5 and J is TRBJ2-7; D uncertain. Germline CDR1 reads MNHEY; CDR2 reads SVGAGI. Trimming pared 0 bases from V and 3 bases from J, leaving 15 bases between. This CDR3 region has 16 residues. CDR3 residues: CASSYSTYSQLYEQYF. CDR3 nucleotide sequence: TGTGCCAGCAGTTACTCTACCTACTCTCAGCTCTACGAGCAGTACTTC.

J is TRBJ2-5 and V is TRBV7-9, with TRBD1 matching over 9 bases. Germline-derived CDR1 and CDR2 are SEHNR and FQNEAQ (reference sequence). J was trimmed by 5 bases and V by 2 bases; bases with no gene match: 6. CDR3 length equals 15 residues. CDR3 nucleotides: TGTGCCAGCAGCTTATGGACAGGGGATGGTGAGACCCAGTACTTC. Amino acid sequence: CASSLWTGDGETQYF.

CDR3 protein: CASSPGSSGLYNEQFF. CDR3 sequence (DNA): TGTGCCAGCAGCCCGGGGTCTAGCGGGCTGTACAATGAGCAGTTCTTC. The rearrangement uses TRBV25-1 and TRBJ2-1; the match to TRBD2 covers 8 bases. This CDR3 region has 16 residues. Germline trimming cut 6 bases from V and 4 bases from J; bases unmatched to any gene: 11. Germline CDR1 reads MGHDK; CDR2 reads SYGVNS. The full variable domain, completed using reference TRBV25-1 and TRBJ2-1, is EADIYQTPRYLVIGTGKKITLECSQTMGHDKMYWYQQDPGMELHLIHYSYGVNSTEKGDLSSESTVSRIRTEHFPLTLESARPSHTSQYLCASSPGSSGLYNEQFFGPGTRLTVL.

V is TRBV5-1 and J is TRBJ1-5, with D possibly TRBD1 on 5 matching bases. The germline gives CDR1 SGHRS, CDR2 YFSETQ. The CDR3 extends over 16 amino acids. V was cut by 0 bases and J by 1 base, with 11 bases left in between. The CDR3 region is CASSLVPAGSNQPQHF. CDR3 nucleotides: TGCGCCAGCAGCTTGGTTCCGGCAGGGAGCAATCAGCCCCAGCATTTT.

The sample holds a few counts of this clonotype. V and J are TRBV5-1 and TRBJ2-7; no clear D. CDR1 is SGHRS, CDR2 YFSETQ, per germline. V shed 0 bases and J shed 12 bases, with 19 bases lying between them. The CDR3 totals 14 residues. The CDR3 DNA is TGCGCCAGCAGCTTGGGAACAACTGAATCGAGGCTGTACTTC. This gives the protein CASSLGTTESRLYF.

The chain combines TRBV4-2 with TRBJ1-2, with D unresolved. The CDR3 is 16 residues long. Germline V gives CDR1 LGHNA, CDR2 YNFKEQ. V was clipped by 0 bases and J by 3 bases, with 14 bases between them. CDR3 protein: CASSQDGIGVDYGYTF. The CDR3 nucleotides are TGTGCCAGCAGCCAAGATGGAATCGGGGTGGACTATGGCTACACCTTC.

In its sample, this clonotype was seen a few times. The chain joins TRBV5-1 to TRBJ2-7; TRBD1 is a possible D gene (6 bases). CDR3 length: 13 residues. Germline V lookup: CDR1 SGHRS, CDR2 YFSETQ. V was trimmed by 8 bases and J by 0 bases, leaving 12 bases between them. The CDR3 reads CASYPGDSYEQYF. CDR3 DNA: TGCGCCAGTTACCCAGGGGACTCCTACGAGCAGTACTTC.

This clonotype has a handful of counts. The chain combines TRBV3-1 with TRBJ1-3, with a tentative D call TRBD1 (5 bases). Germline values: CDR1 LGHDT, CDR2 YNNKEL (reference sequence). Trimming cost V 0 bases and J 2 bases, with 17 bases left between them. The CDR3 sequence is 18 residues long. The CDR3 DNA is TGTGCCAGCAGCCAAGACGGACGGAGACAGAACCCTGGAAACACCATATATTTT. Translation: CASSQDGRRQNPGNTIYF. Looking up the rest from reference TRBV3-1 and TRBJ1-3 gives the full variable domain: DTAVSQTPKYLVTQMGNDKSIKCEQNLGHDTMYWYKQDSKKFLKIMFSYNNKELIINETVPNRFSPKSPDKAHLNLHINSLELGDSAVYFCASSQDGRRQNPGNTIYFGEGSWLTVV.

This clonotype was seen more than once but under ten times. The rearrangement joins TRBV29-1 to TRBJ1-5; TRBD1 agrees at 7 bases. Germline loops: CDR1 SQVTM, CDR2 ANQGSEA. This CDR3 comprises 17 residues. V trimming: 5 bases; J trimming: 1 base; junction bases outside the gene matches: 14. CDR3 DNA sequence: TGCAGCGTTAACACTCCCTCAGGGGGGGGAAGCAATCAGCCCCAGCATTTT. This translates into CSVNTPSGGGSNQPQHF.

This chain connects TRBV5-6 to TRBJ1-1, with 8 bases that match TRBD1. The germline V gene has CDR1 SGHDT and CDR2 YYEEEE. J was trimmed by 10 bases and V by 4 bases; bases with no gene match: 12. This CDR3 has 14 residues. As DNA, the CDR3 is TGTGCCAGCAGCGCACCCCGGGACAGGTTGCGAGCTTTCTTT. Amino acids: CASSAPRDRLRAFF. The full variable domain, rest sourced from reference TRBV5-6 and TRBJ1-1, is DAGVTQSPTHLIKTRGQQVTLRCSPKSGHDTVSWYQQALGQGPQFIFQYYEEEERQRGNFPDRFSGHQFPNYSSELNVNALLLGDSALYLCASSAPRDRLRAFFGQGTRLTVV.

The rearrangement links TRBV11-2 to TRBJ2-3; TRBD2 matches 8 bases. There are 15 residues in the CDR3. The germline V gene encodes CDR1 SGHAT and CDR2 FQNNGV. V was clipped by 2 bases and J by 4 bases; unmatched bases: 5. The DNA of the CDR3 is TGTGCCAGCAGCTTATCTGGCGGGAGGCCAGATACGCAGTATTTT. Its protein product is CASSLSGGRPDTQYF.

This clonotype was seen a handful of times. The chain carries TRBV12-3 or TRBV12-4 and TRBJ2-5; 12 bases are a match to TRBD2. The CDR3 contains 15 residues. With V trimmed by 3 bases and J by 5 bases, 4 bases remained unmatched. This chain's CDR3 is CASSFAGTSGETQYF. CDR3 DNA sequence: TGTGCCAGCAGTTTCGCCGGGACTAGCGGGGAGACCCAGTACTTC.

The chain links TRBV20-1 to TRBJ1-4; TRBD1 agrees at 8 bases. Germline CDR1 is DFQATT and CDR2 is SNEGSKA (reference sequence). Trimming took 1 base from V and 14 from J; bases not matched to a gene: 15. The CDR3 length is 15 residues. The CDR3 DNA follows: TGCAGTGCTAGAGCTCAGGGGGCGTCTATTATGCCCCTGTTTTTT. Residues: CSARAQGASIMPLFF.

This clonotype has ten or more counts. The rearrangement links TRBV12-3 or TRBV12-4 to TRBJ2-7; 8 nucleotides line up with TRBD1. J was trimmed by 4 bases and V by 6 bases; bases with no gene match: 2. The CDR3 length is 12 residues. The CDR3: CASSWTGYEQYF. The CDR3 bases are TGTGCCAGCAGCTGGACAGGGTACGAGCAGTACTTC.

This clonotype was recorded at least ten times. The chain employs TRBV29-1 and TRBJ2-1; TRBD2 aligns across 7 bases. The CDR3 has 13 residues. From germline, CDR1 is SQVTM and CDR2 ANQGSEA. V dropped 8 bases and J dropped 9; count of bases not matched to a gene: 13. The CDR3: CSLSHTTSTEQFF. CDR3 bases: TGCAGCCTCTCGCATACGACTAGCACTGAGCAGTTCTTC.

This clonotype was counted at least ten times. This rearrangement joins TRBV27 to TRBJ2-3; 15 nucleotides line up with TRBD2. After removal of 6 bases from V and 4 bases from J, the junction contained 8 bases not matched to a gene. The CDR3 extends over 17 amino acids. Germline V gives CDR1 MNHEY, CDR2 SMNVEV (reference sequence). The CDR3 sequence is CASSPGLAGGWADTQYF. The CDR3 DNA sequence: TGTGCCAGCAGCCCTGGACTAGCGGGAGGGTGGGCAGATACGCAGTATTTT.

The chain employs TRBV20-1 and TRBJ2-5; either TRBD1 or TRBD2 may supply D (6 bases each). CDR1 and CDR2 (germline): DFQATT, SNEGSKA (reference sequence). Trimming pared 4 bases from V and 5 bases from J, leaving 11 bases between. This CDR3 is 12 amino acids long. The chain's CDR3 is CSAKRGRETQYF. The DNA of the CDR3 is TGCAGTGCTAAGAGGGGGAGGGAGACCCAGTACTTC.

In nucleotides, the CDR3 is TGTGCCAGTAGTCCCCGAGTGAGGTCGAGCACCGGGGAGCTGTTTTTT. This encodes CASSPRVRSSTGELFF. The J gene is TRBJ2-2, the V gene TRBV19; the D is unclear. The CDR3 length is 16 residues. Germline CDR1 LNHDA, CDR2 SQIVND (reference sequence). Trimming left V 5 bases short and J 4 bases short, with 17 bases between.

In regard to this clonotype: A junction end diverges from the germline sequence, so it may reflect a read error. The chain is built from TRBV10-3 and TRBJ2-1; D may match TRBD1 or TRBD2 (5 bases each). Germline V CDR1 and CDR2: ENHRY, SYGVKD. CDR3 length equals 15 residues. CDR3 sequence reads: CAFRDPGLSYNEQFF. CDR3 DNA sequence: TGTGCCTTCAGGGACCCGGGCCTTTCCTACAATGAGCAGTTCTTC.